One and the same sample provided the 24 T cell receptor beta chains below, sequenced in a study of blood T cell repertoires in COVID-19. Assay used: immunoSEQ multiplex PCR; TCRdb lists only in-frame clones, some missing. The repertoire consists of 55,000 to 85,000 clones, with 81% occurring once and the leading ten covering about 0.8%. Sequenced input: peripheral blood. The receptors derive from a woman in her seventies with acute or convalescent COVID-19.

The J gene is TRBJ1-6, the V gene TRBV29-1; weak D call: TRBD1 (5 bases). V was shortened by 4 bases and J by 9 bases, with 31 bases between the two germline ends. CDR3 length equals 19 residues. Germline V lookup: CDR1 SQVTM, CDR2 ANQGSEA. In nucleotides, the CDR3 is TGCAGCGTTGCGGGGGGGAACCGGGCAGTAGAGGCCAGGAGTTCACCCCTCCACTTT. Translation gives CSVAGGNRAVEARSSPLHF.

The V gene is TRBV9, the J gene TRBJ1-4; D gene unclear. The CDR3 is 15 residues long. Germline loops: CDR1 SGDLS, CDR2 YYNGEE. The V gene lost 4 bases and the J gene lost 5 bases, with 15 bases spanning the gap. The CDR3: CASSPSLGFNEKLFF. The CDR3 DNA reads as TGTGCCAGCAGCCCTTCATTGGGCTTCAATGAAAAACTGTTTTTT.

This rearrangement joins TRBV3-1 (or the pseudogene TRBV3-2) to TRBJ2-7; TRBD2 is a possible D gene (5 bases). The CDR3 spans 15 residues. With 1 base removed from V and 2 bases from J, the gap between germline ends came to 12 bases. CDR1 is LGHDT, CDR2 YNNKEL, per germline (reference sequence). CDR3: CASSQGLSGPYEQYF. The DNA of the CDR3 is TGTGCCAGCAGCCAAGGTCTGAGCGGACCCTACGAGCAGTACTTC.

The J gene is TRBJ2-7, the V gene TRBV6-5; unclear D gene. Germline V gene lookup returns CDR1 MNHEY and CDR2 SVGAGI. The CDR3 has 14 residues. The V end lost 2 bases, the J end lost 6 bases, and 14 bases lay between the germline ends. The CDR3 DNA reads TGTGCCAGCAGTTACGGTGGTGGGCTGGGCGAGCAGTACTTC. Its protein is CASSYGGGLGEQYF.

The sample holds a few counts of this clone. The V call is TRBV2, the J call TRBJ2-7; perhaps TRBD2 as D (6 bases). CDR1 is SNHLY and CDR2 is FYNNEI in the germline V gene. Trimming stripped 4 bases from V and 1 base from J, with 11 bases between. The CDR3 loop spans 14 amino acids. Here the CDR3 DNA reads TGTGCCAGCAGTGTACTTAGCGGTTCCTACGAGCAGTACTTC. It translates to CASSVLSGSYEQYF.

The genes are TRBV2 and TRBJ2-1; D may be TRBD1 (5 bases). The CDR3 extends over 16 amino acids. V dropped 6 bases and J dropped 3 bases, with 18 bases sitting between them. Germline V lookup: CDR1 SNHLY, CDR2 FYNNEI. The CDR3 coding sequence is TGTGCCAGCAGAGGGATTAAAGGGGCCCGCTACAATGAGCAGTTCTTC. Protein sequence: CASRGIKGARYNEQFF.

The J gene is TRBJ1-1, the V gene TRBV27, with D possibly TRBD1 on 6 matching bases. Germline V CDR1 and CDR2: MNHEY, SMNVEV (reference sequence). The germline V and J ends were trimmed by 7 bases and 1 base, with 25 bases remaining between them. The CDR3 has 18 amino acids. CDR3 DNA sequence: TGTGCCAGCACCAGGAGGGGGGGGAGGGTTATAACGAACACTGAAGCTTTCTTT. The encoded protein is CASTRRGGRVITNTEAFF.

The V and J genes are TRBV19 and TRBJ1-2; D not certain. The V gene lost 3 bases and the J gene lost 3 bases, with 17 bases spanning the gap. The CDR3 runs 16 residues. The germline CDR1 and CDR2 sequences are LNHDA and SQIVND (reference sequence). CDR3 loop: CASSMSGSHPYYGYTF. CDR3 bases: TGTGCCAGTAGTATGAGCGGGTCTCACCCTTACTATGGCTACACCTTC.

The chain is built from TRBV6-5 and TRBJ2-7; TRBD2 might be the D (5 bases). Germline lookup yields CDR1 MNHEY and CDR2 SVGAGI. V was cut by 2 bases and J by 6 bases, with 11 bases left in between. CDR3 length equals 13 residues. The DNA for the CDR3 is TGTGCCAGCAGTTACGGGGAGTTCGGCGAGCAGTACTTC. Translated: CASSYGEFGEQYF.

This clone has just a few counts. This chain links TRBV20-1 with TRBJ1-5; the match to TRBD1 covers 7 bases. Germline V gene lookup returns CDR1 DFQATT and CDR2 SNEGSKA (reference sequence). CDR3 size: 12 residues. V trimming: 4 bases; J trimming: 6 bases; junction bases outside the gene matches: 3. The CDR3 loop reads CSAIDRVQPQHF. CDR3 bases: TGCAGTGCTATTGACAGGGTTCAGCCCCAGCATTTT.

The gene calls are TRBV10-3 and TRBJ2-7, with 13 bases matching TRBD2. The V gene's germline CDR1 is ENHRY and CDR2 SYGVKD. V shed 6 bases, J shed 5 bases, and the junction held 4 bases outside the gene matches. This CDR3 is 14 amino acids long. For the CDR3, the DNA is TGTGCCATCAGGCGCGGACTAGCGGGAGACGAGCAGTACTTC. Protein product: CAIRRGLAGDEQYF.

The gene calls are TRBV30 and TRBJ2-3; D call uncertain. CDR1 is GTSNPN, CDR2 SVGIG, per germline (reference sequence). The germline V and J ends were trimmed by 1 base and 4 bases, with 9 bases remaining between them. This CDR3 has 13 residues. The CDR3 sequence: CAWSAVLPDTQYF. CDR3 coding DNA: TGTGCCTGGAGTGCGGTTCTCCCAGATACGCAGTATTTT.

J is TRBJ2-1 and V is TRBV19; 9 bases agree with TRBD2. This CDR3 has 15 amino acids. Germline trimming cut 1 base from V and 5 bases from J; bases unmatched to any gene: 3. The V gene's germline CDR1 is LNHDA and CDR2 SQIVND (reference sequence). CDR3 bases: TGTGCCAGTAGTATAGGCGGGAGGGCCAACAATGAGCAGTTCTTC. It codes for CASSIGGRANNEQFF.

This sequence joins TRBV4-1 and TRBJ2-1; 8 positions match TRBD2. The germline CDR1 and CDR2 sequences are MGHRA and YSYEKL. With 1 base clipped from V and 3 bases from J, the junction kept 8 bases outside the gene matches. The CDR3 has 17 residues. DNA of the CDR3: TGCGCCAGCAGCCAAGCTCTCGGCGGGGGGCTCTACAATGAGCAGTTCTTC. Amino acid sequence: CASSQALGGGLYNEQFF.

The chain uses TRBV4-1 and TRBJ2-1; 7 bases are shared with TRBD2. V gave up 1 base and J gave up 6 bases; unmatched junction bases: 12. The germline CDR1 and CDR2 sequences are MGHRA and YSYEKL. The length of the CDR3 is 17 residues. CDR3 residues: CASSQVLGREALNEQFF. In nucleotides, the CDR3 is TGCGCCAGCAGCCAAGTTCTTGGTCGGGAGGCCCTCAATGAGCAGTTCTTC.

As DNA, the CDR3 is TGTGCCAGCAGGGCCCGGCGGGGGGAGATTAATGAAAAACTGTTTTTT. As protein: CASRARRGEINEKLFF. The chain has TRBV7-8 and TRBJ1-4; TRBD1 is a possible D gene (5 bases). The CDR3 totals 16 residues. Germline V CDR1 and CDR2: SGHVS, FQNEAQ. The V gene lost 6 bases and the J gene lost 4 bases, with 18 bases spanning the gap.

The rearrangement joins TRBV7-3 to TRBJ2-2, with 12 nucleotides matching TRBD2. J gave up 0 bases and V 1 base, and 6 bases lay outside the gene matches. CDR1 and CDR2 (germline): SGHTA, FQGTGA. The CDR3 is made up of 19 amino acids. The CDR3 region is CASSLRPTSGRANTGELFF. The CDR3 DNA follows: TGTGCCAGCAGCTTAAGGCCGACTAGCGGGAGAGCGAACACCGGGGAGCTGTTTTTT.

In its sample, this clone is medium-sized. This chain links TRBV3-1 (or the pseudogene TRBV3-2) with TRBJ2-5; D is unclear. The germline V and J ends were trimmed by 1 base and 7 bases, with 13 bases remaining between them. CDR1 is LGHDT, CDR2 YNNKEL, per germline (reference sequence). The CDR3 loop spans 14 amino acids. CDR3 loop: CASSQGLYGGTQYF. The CDR3 DNA follows: TGTGCCAGCAGCCAAGGGCTCTACGGCGGGACCCAGTACTTC.

The gene calls are TRBV7-2 and TRBJ2-1; TRBD2 might be the D (6 bases). V was cut by 6 bases and J by 0 bases, with 21 bases left in between. CDR3 length: 18 amino acids. Germline V gives CDR1 SGHTA, CDR2 FQGNSA. CDR3 DNA sequence: TGTGCCAGCAGTCATACCTCCGGGAGCCGCCGCTCCTACAATGAGCAGTTCTTC. This gives the protein CASSHTSGSRRSYNEQFF.

This clone came up once. This chain links TRBV12-3 or TRBV12-4 with TRBJ2-1; tentatively, D is TRBD2 (5 bases). V gave up 5 bases and J gave up 7 bases, with 9 bases separating them. This CDR3 comprises 12 residues. As DNA, the CDR3 is TGTGCCAGCAGTCGGACTCAGAATGAGCAGTTCTTC. It translates to CASSRTQNEQFF.

This chain uses TRBV7-8 with TRBJ2-5; 8 nucleotides align to TRBD2. Germline V lookup: CDR1 SGHVS, CDR2 FQNEAQ. With 4 bases clipped from V and 0 bases from J, the junction kept 7 bases outside the gene matches. The CDR3 has 16 residues. The CDR3 loop reads CASSSSAGAYQETQYF. In DNA form, the CDR3 reads TGTGCCAGCAGCTCATCAGCGGGGGCCTACCAAGAGACCCAGTACTTC. Combining the CDR3 with reference TRBV7-8 and TRBJ2-5 gives the whole variable domain GAGVSQSPRYKVAKRGQDVALRCDPISGHVSLFWYQQALGQGPEFLTYFQNEAQLDKSGLPSDRFFAERPEGSVSTLKIQRTQQEDSAVYLCASSSSAGAYQETQYFGPGTRLLVL.

This clone was counted once. The chain couples TRBV6-5 to TRBJ2-7, with D perhaps matching TRBD1 (6 bases). V was trimmed by 2 bases and J by 0 bases, leaving 14 bases between them. This CDR3 contains 16 residues. Germline lookup yields CDR1 MNHEY and CDR2 SVGAGI. The CDR3 DNA follows: TGTGCCAGCAGTTACGGTAACAGGGCCGGCTCCTACGAGCAGTACTTC. Its protein is CASSYGNRAGSYEQYF.

The chain employs TRBV20-1 and TRBJ2-1; D is perhaps TRBD1 (5 bases). Germline V gene sequence: CDR1 DFQATT, CDR2 SNEGSKA (reference sequence). Trimming shortened V by 7 bases and J by 8 bases, and 12 bases separated the two germline ends. This CDR3 spans 11 amino acids. The CDR3 reads CSVGQGYEQFF. The CDR3 nucleotides are TGCAGTGTCGGGCAGGGTTATGAGCAGTTCTTC.

The CDR3 DNA reads TGTGCCAGCAGTCAGGGGCAGCCCCAGCATTTT. This gives the protein CASSQGQPQHF. The chain carries TRBV12-3 or TRBV12-4 and TRBJ1-5, with D possibly being TRBD1 (6 bases). V was clipped by 5 bases and J by 7 bases, with 6 bases between them. There are 11 residues in the CDR3.